This TCR beta chain emerged from a study of cytomegalovirus exposure and HLA in healthy donors. Study-level information: Per a later analysis, the roughly 690 first-cohort and 120 validation repertoires shared one platform.

Findings and limits, study-wide: Among TCR beta chains, those listed as cytomegalovirus-associated numbered over 150. Most TCR sequences showed up rarely, but some public TCRs showed up in many donors. According to a subsequent analysis, TCR clusters identified in the first cohort showed a tendency to co-occur across the roughly 110 validation repertoires.

TCRdb's copy holds only in-frame clones and misses some; the assay was immunoSEQ multiplex PCR. The repertoire includes fewer than 150,000 clones, almost 85% of them detected once, and about 27% sits in the top ten. About this clone: What it recognizes is unknown.

The source is a man aged 25 to 40 in good health and CMV-seropositive. Sequencing input: PBMCs.

CDR3 sequence reads: CASREWRGGNQPQHF. The CDR3 nucleotides are TGTGCCAGTAGGGAATGGAGGGGCGGCAATCAGCCCCAGCATTTT. The chain combines TRBV19 with TRBJ1-5; a possible D gene is TRBD1 (5 bases). V lost 6 bases, J lost 2 bases, and 14 bases lay in between. This CDR3 has 15 amino acids. Looked up from germline, CDR1 is LNHDA and CDR2 is SQIVND (reference sequence).